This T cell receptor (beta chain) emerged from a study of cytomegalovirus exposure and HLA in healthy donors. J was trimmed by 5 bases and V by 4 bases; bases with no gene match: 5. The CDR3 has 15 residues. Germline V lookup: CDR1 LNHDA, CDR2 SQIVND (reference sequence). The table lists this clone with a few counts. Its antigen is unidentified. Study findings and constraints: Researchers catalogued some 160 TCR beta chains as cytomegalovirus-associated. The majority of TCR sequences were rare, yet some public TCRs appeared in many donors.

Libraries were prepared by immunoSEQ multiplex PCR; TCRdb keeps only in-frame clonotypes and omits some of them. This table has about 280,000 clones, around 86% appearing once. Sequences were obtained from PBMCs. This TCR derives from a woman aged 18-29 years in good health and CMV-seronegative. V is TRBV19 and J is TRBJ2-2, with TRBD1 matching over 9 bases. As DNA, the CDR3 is TGTGCCAGTAGTAGGCGACAGGGGGGGACCGGGGAGCTGTTTTTT. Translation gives CASSRRQGGTGELFF.